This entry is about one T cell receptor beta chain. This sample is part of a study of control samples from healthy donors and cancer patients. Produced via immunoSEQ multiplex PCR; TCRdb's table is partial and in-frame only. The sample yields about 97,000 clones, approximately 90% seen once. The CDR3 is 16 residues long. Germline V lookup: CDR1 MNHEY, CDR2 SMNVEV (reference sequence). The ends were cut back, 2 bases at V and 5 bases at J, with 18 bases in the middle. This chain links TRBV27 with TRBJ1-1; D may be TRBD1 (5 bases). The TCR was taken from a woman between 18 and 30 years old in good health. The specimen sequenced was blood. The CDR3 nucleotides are TGTGCCAGCAGTTTAGGAGTCACAGGCAGAACGACTGAAGCTTTCTTT. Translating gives CASSLGVTGRTTEAFF.